This entry concerns a single TCR beta chain. Its antigen remains unknown. Use of 60 Vbeta and 13 Jbeta primers characterized the PCR. Only in-frame clones appear in the TCRdb table, and some are missing; sequencing was by immunoSEQ multiplex PCR. The table records approximately 210,000 clones, approximately 85% of them present only once. The CDR3 covers 14 residues. The V gene lost 0 bases and the J gene lost 0 bases, with 4 bases spanning the gap. The V gene's germline CDR1 is SGHDT and CDR2 YYEEEE. The data belong to a study of cytomegalovirus exposure and HLA in healthy donors. The study's findings and limits: Reportedly, diagnosis of cytomegalovirus status by the classifier showed high specificity and sensitivity.

The rearrangement links TRBV5-6 to TRBJ2-1; D gene unclear. Sequencing was performed on PBMCs. The TCR was taken from a girl between 10 and 17 years old in good health and CMV-seropositive. CDR3 DNA: TGTGCCAGCAGCTTGGGTAGCTCCTACAATGAGCAGTTCTTC. This gives the protein CASSLGSSYNEQFF.